Below, 6 T cell receptor beta chains from the same sample are listed, as sequenced in a study of blood T cell repertoires in COVID-19 (dated by TCRdb to about 2020). The protocol used for the library was the immunoSEQ multiplex PCR assay. Drawn from immuneACCESS, this table holds only the in-frame rearrangements with V and J called that TCRdb kept. Clones are partly lost; checked studies trace under half to an unresolved V gene and leave the rest unexplained. The sample yields some 99,000 clones; approximately 80% were counted once. The ten largest account for less than 8% of the sample. The sequenced sample consisted of peripheral blood. The receptors were gathered from a woman aged 45-59 years with acute or convalescent COVID-19.

This chain uses TRBV9 with TRBJ2-3; unclear D gene. The length of the CDR3 is 14 residues. V lost 0 bases, J lost 4 bases, and 9 bases lay in between. From germline, CDR1 is SGDLS and CDR2 YYNGEE. The CDR3 here is CASSVGRRSDTQYF. In DNA form, the CDR3 reads TGTGCCAGCAGCGTAGGTAGAAGATCAGATACGCAGTATTTT. The full variable domain, completed using reference TRBV9 and TRBJ2-3, is DSGVTQTPKHLITATGQRVTLRCSPRSGDLSVYWYQQSLDQGLQFLIQYYNGEERAKGNILERFSAQQFPDLHSELNLSSLELGDSALYFCASSVGRRSDTQYFGPGTRLTVL.

The genes are TRBV11-3 and TRBJ2-5; 9 nucleotides line up with TRBD1. The trim removed 0 bases at V and 5 bases at J, leaving 10 bases unmatched. Germline V lookup: CDR1 SGHNT, CDR2 YENEEA. This CDR3 contains 17 residues. The CDR3 loop reads CASSLDKGQGTSETQYF. The DNA for the CDR3 is TGTGCCAGCAGCTTAGATAAGGGACAGGGTACTTCGGAGACCCAGTACTTC.

The table lists this clone with many counts. The V and J genes are TRBV30 and TRBJ2-3; tentative D call: TRBD1 (6 bases). V was trimmed by 5 bases and J by 4 bases, leaving 16 bases between them. The CDR3 has 14 amino acids. The germline CDR1 and CDR2 sequences are GTSNPN and SVGIG (reference sequence). The DNA of the CDR3 is TGTGCCTGGGGTTTAGGGGGTGCGGCAGATACGCAGTATTTT. As protein: CAWGLGGAADTQYF.

This chain links TRBV24-1 with TRBJ2-3, with 12 bases fitting TRBD2. This CDR3 region has 18 residues. Germline lookup yields CDR1 KGHDR and CDR2 SFDVKD. The trim removed 2 bases at V and 2 bases at J, leaving 7 bases unmatched. The CDR3 loop is CATSDSLLAGGPTDTQYF. As DNA, the CDR3 is TGTGCCACCAGTGATTCTCTACTAGCGGGGGGACCCACAGATACGCAGTATTTT.

The chain recombines TRBV3-1 (or the pseudogene TRBV3-2) with TRBJ2-5, with 8 positions matching TRBD1. This CDR3 comprises 16 residues. Losses at the gene ends were 5 bases for V and 2 bases for J; bases not matched to a gene: 10. The germline V gene encodes CDR1 LGHDT and CDR2 YNNKEL (reference sequence). As DNA, the CDR3 is TGTGCCAGCAGCTATAGGAGGACAGGGCCGCAAGAGACCCAGTACTTC. The encoded protein is CASSYRRTGPQETQYF.

V usage is TRBV10-3 and J usage is TRBJ1-1, with TRBD1 as a possible D gene (5 bases). The V gene's germline CDR1 is ENHRY and CDR2 SYGVKD. Trimming took 3 bases from V and 2 from J, leaving 13 bases between them. CDR3 length: 15 amino acids. The CDR3 DNA reads as TGTGCCATCAGTGACCTCGGGGGAGATAACACTGAAGCTTTCTTT. Protein sequence: CAISDLGGDNTEAFF.